This T cell receptor beta chain was identified during a study of cytomegalovirus exposure and HLA in healthy donors. Overall study context: Within the Caucasian-associated ancestry cluster were more than 75% of the roughly 360 genotyped donors. Study-wide results and limits: Some highly shared sequence variants likely arose as a pipeline artifact. In an earlier analysis, most TCR beta V segments were productive about 87% or about 30% of the time.

The germline gives CDR1 SQVTM, CDR2 ANQGSEA. The CDR3 is made up of 13 amino acids. The V segment lost 6 bases and the J segment 5 bases; nucleotides outside the gene matches: 8. With regard to this clone: What it binds is not known.

Both 60 Vbeta primers and 13 Jbeta primers went into the PCR. TCRdb keeps only in-frame clones here, not all; method: immunoSEQ multiplex PCR. This sample has fewer than 200,000 clones; about 80% occur once, and the top ten carry roughly 5.8%. The chain has TRBV29-1 and TRBJ2-5; 8 bases are a match to TRBD2. Material for sequencing was PBMCs. The TCR originated in a middle-aged man in good health and CMV-seropositive. CDR3 residues: CSVDRAGDETQYF. DNA for the CDR3: TGCAGCGTCGATCGAGCGGGAGACGAGACCCAGTACTTC.